A selection of T cell receptor beta chains follows, all from one sample in a study of blood T cells in healthy people across ages. TCRdb ran MiXCR on the 5' RACE reads and lists one entry per CDR3 protein. The data hold fewer than 950,000 distinct CDR3 sequences, with about 53% observed a single time. The sequenced sample consisted of blood. All receptors come from a man older than 75 in good health. Both conserved end residues are part of each CDR3. The D gene is left open where the match is weak. Where a row states a size, it is once, few, many or the class of an expanded clone; other rows omit it.

d_gene: -; v_gene: TRBV24-1; j_gene: TRBJ1-2; abundance: few; CDR3aa: CATSDSRGYTF; CDR3nt: TGTGCCACCAGTGACTCGAGGGGCTACACCTTC
d_gene: -; v_gene: TRBV24-1; j_gene: TRBJ2-2; abundance: -; CDR3aa: CATSGIRAPVGELFF; CDR3nt: TGTGCCACCAGCGGAATCAGGGCTCCGGTCGGGGAGCTGTTTTTT
d_gene: -; v_gene: TRBV7-9; j_gene: TRBJ2-5; abundance: -; CDR3aa: CASSSSGAETQYF; CDR3nt: TGTGCCAGCAGCTCATCAGGGGCAGAGACCCAGTACTTC
d_gene: TRBD1; v_gene: TRBV10-3; j_gene: TRBJ1-2; abundance: -; CDR3aa: CASLSGQGASGYTF; CDR3nt: TGCGCCAGCCTATCGGGACAGGGGGCAAGTGGCTACACCTTC
d_gene: -; v_gene: TRBV7-8; j_gene: TRBJ2-7; abundance: -; CDR3aa: CASSPPPGVLRSNSYEQYF; CDR3nt: TGTGCCAGCAGCCCCCCCCCGGGGGTCCTTCGCAGCAACTCCTACGAGCAGTACTTC
d_gene: -; v_gene: TRBV5-1; j_gene: TRBJ1-6; abundance: -; CDR3aa: CAGRESVNSPLHF; CDR3nt: TGCGCCGGCAGGGAGAGCGTAAATTCACCCCTCCACTTT
d_gene: TRBD2; v_gene: TRBV19; j_gene: TRBJ2-1; abundance: once; CDR3aa: CASSIPGTSPHEQFF; CDR3nt: TGTGCCAGTAGTATTCCCGGGACTAGTCCCCATGAGCAGTTCTTC
d_gene: -; v_gene: TRBV20-1; j_gene: TRBJ1-4; abundance: once; CDR3aa: CSARDPTKNEKLFF; CDR3nt: TGCAGTGCTAGGGACCCTACAAAGAATGAAAAACTGTTTTTT
d_gene: -; v_gene: TRBV12-3/TRBV12-4; j_gene: TRBJ1-2; abundance: -; CDR3aa: CASRGGPNYGYTF; CDR3nt: TGTGCCAGCAGGGGAGGTCCTAACTATGGCTACACCTTC
d_gene: TRBD2; v_gene: TRBV9; j_gene: TRBJ2-3; abundance: -; CDR3aa: CASSVGLAGNTDTQYF; CDR3nt: TGTGCCAGCAGCGTGGGACTAGCGGGGAACACAGATACGCAGTATTTT
d_gene: TRBD2; v_gene: TRBV27; j_gene: TRBJ2-7; abundance: few; CDR3aa: CASSLSWLAASYEQYF; CDR3nt: TGTGCCAGCAGTTTATCGTGGCTAGCGGCCTCCTACGAGCAGTACTTC
d_gene: TRBD1; v_gene: TRBV20-1; j_gene: TRBJ2-3; abundance: few; CDR3aa: CSAGGQGGDTQYF; CDR3nt: TGCAGTGCCGGGGGACAGGGAGGAGATACGCAGTATTTT
d_gene: TRBD2; v_gene: TRBV29-1; j_gene: TRBJ2-5; abundance: few; CDR3aa: CSVVGRVGQETQYF; CDR3nt: TGCAGCGTTGTCGGGAGGGTAGGCCAAGAGACCCAGTACTTC
d_gene: TRBD2; v_gene: TRBV6-5; j_gene: TRBJ2-7; abundance: once; CDR3aa: CASWRGLEAYEQYF; CDR3nt: TGTGCCAGCTGGAGAGGACTAGAGGCCTACGAGCAGTACTTC